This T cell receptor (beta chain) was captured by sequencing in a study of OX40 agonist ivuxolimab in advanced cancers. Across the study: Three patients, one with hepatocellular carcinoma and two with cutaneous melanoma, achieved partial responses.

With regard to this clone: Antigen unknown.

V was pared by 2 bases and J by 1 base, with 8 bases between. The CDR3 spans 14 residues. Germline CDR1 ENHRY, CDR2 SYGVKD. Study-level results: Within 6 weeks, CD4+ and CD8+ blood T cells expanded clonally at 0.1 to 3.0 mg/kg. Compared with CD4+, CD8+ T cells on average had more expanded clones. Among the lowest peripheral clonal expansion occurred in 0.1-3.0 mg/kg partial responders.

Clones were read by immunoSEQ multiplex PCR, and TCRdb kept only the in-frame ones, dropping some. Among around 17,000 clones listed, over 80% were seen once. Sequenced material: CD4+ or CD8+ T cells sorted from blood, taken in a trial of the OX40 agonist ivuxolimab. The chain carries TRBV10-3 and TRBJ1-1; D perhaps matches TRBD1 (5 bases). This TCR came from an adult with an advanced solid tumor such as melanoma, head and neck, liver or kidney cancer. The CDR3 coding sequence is TGTGCCATCAGTGAGCCAACAGGGAACACTGAAGCTTTCTTT. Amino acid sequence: CAISEPTGNTEAFF.